This paragraph reports one T cell receptor beta chain. This clonotype was counted many times. The specificity of this receptor is unknown. Base quality data are lacking; no much larger clone is found one base away. CDR1 and CDR2, per the germline V gene (reference sequence), are SEHNR and FQNEAQ. The CDR3 measures 15 amino acids from cysteine to phenylalanine. Only the CDR3 part of the read is kept: 45 bases, read in frame from the first base. V gives up 1 base and J gives up 0 bases, and the segment between their germline ends measures 7 bases. These data originate in a study of blood T cells in healthy people across ages (dated by TCRdb to the mid-2010s). Some background on the complete study: In model experiments, template switching captured about one uniquely barcoded TCR beta cDNA molecule for every two T cells. Donors of different ages were randomly distributed across sequencing lanes to avoid experimental bias. Four age groups were formed from the donors: young (average roughly 15 years), middle-aged (approximately 40), aged (roughly 58) and long-lived (less than 85). Two additional independent replicas of 1 million unique cDNA reads from the same blood draw were analyzed for two donors (one aged 18 to 30 and one aged 80 or older). Using deep sequencing normalized with unique cDNA molecular identifiers, the study measured how TCR beta repertoire diversity changes with age.

The study at large found these results: Because donor CMV infection status was unknown, age-related changes in expanded clonotypes were potentially confounded. Conclusive comparison of naive and antigen-experienced compartments was prevented by the profiling of bulk unsorted PBMCs. Compared with the aged group, the long-lived group had more naive CD4+ T cells, fewer expanded clones and increased TCR diversity, suggesting age selection. Observed TCR beta diversity per million T cells fell roughly linearly with age, and a significant reduction was already apparent by age around 40. Observed TCR beta diversity correlated strongly with the percentage of naive T cells measured by flow cytometry. Total diversity estimates from one million sequenced T cells were considered lower bounds and underestimates.

The approximately 39 donors, aged about 6 to 100 years, were systemically healthy Caucasian individuals from Russia. Each donor gave 8 to 10 milliliters of peripheral blood, drawn into EDTA-treated Vacutainer tubes. Ficoll-Paque density-gradient centrifugation was used to isolate PBMCs, with at least 7 million per sample. Total RNA, at least 6 micrograms per sample, was extracted from PBMCs with Trizol reagent. For every donor, flow cytometry on a PBMC aliquot measured the percentage of naive CD45RAhigh/CD27high T cells. Library generation was performed with 5' RACE. Instrument used: Illumina HiSeq 2500. A second 7 to 11 cycle PCR used a sample-barcoded 5' primer and a J-beta primer mix. A unique molecular identifier was introduced onto each TCR beta cDNA molecule by a template-switch 5' adaptor carrying 12 random nucleotides. Each sample yielded at least 3 million CDR3-containing paired-end reads. All of the RNA was converted into first-strand cDNA using the Mint cDNA synthesis kit, with a TRBC-specific oligonucleotide serving as the primer. After uracil-DNA glycosylase treatment, a first 18-cycle PCR used universal primers M1SS and BC2_uni_R on all cDNA. The source study handled its data this way. Each sample was normalized by randomly selecting 1 million high-quality reads, each carrying a distinct molecular identifier. Reads with shared molecular identifiers were discarded instead of being binned into consensus sequences. MiTCR, run with a Q25 quality threshold and the strictest error-elimination algorithm, handled CDR3 identification, clonotype clustering and error correction. A nonparametric unseen species model with Euler transformation was used to estimate a lower bound on total TCR beta diversity. The raw public reads went through TCRdb reprocessing: fastp at Q25, MiXCR clone calling, in-frame beta chains kept. Each entry is one CDR3 protein sequence, shown with its most common DNA and genes. TCRdb, not the authors, supplied the V and J calls. This sample comprises 1,500,000 or so distinct CDR3 sequences, about 45% of them detected only once. Of the sample, around 4% is held by the ten largest clones.

The clonotype was recovered from a woman aged 18-35 years in good health. The chain is made from TRBV7-9 and TRBJ2-1; the D gene is unclear. The sample was blood. The CDR3 region: CASSLGHSSYNEQFF. The DNA sequence is as follows: TGTGCCAGCAGCTTAGGCCATAGCTCCTACAATGAGCAGTTCTTC.